This record looks at one T cell receptor beta chain sequence and its context. Its target is not known. This entry comes from a study of OX40 agonist ivuxolimab in advanced cancers. The V gene lost 8 bases and the J gene lost 5 bases, with 15 bases spanning the gap. This CDR3 contains 13 residues. CDR1 is SGHDT, CDR2 YYEEEE, per germline. Regarding the study as a whole: By week 6 at 0.1 to 3.0 mg/kg, blood CD4+ and CD8+ T cells had expanded clonally. Researchers did not establish what antigens the expanded peripheral T cells target.

Here immunoSEQ multiplex PCR was the method, and the copy in TCRdb shows in-frame clones only, minus some. The sample has approximately 100,000 clones; approximately 90% are singletons. This specimen was CD4+ or CD8+ T cells sorted from blood, taken in a trial of the OX40 agonist ivuxolimab. The clonotype comes from an adult with an advanced solid tumor such as melanoma, head and neck, liver or kidney cancer. The V and J genes are TRBV5-6 and TRBJ2-3; tentative D call: TRBD2 (6 bases). The CDR3 bases are TGTGCCAGTCGACGGGGGTTCGGAGATACGCAGTATTTT. Its protein product is CASRRGFGDTQYF.